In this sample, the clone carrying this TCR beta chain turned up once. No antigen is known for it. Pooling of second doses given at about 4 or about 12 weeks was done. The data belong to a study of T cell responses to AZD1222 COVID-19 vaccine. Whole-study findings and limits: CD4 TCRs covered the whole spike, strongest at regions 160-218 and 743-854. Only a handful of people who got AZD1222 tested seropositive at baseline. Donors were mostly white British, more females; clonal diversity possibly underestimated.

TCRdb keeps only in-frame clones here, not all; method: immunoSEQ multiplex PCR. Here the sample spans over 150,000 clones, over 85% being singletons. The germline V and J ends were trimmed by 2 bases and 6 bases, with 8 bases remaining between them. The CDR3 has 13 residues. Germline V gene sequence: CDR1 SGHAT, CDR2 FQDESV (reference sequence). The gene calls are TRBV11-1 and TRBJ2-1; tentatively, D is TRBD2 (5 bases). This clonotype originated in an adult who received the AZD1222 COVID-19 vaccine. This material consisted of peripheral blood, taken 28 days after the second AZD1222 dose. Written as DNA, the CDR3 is TGTGCCAGCAGCTTAATGGGAGTCAATGAGCAGTTCTTC. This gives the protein CASSLMGVNEQFF.